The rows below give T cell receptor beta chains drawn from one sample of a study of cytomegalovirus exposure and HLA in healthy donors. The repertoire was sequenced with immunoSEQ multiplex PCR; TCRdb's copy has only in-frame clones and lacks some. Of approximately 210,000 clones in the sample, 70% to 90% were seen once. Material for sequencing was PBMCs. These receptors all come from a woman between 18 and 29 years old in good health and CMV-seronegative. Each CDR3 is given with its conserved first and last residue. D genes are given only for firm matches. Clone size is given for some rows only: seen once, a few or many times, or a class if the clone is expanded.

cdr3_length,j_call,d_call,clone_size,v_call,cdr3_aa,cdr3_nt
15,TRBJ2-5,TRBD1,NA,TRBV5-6,CASRFRGQIGETQYF,TGTGCCAGCAGATTTAGGGGGCAGATTGGCGAGACCCAGTACTTC
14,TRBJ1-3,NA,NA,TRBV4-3,CASSQAGPGNTIYF,TGCGCCAGCAGCCAAGCTGGGCCCGGAAACACCATATATTTT
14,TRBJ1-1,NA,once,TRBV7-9,CASSQSNRATEAFF,TGTGCCAGCAGCCAATCTAACAGGGCCACTGAAGCTTTCTTT
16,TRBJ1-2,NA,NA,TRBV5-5,CASSSPGREVNYGYTF,TGTGCCAGCAGCTCTCCGGGCAGGGAGGTAAACTATGGCTACACCTTC
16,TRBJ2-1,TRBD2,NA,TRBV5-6,CASSLRASGAYNEQFF,TGTGCCAGCAGCTTGCGGGCTAGCGGAGCCTACAATGAGCAGTTCTTC
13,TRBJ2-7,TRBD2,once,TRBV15,CATGGREQGEQYF,TGTGCCACCGGCGGGAGAGAGCAAGGCGAGCAGTACTTC
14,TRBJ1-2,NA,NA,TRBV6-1,CASSEARSSGGYTF,TGTGCCAGCAGTGAAGCGAGGTCATCCGGTGGCTACACCTTC
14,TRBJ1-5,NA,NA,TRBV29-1,CSVLSGAGNQPQHF,TGCAGCGTGTTATCAGGGGCTGGCAATCAGCCCCAGCATTTT
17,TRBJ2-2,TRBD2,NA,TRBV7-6,CASSLEGAGVYTGELFF,TGTGCCAGCAGCTTAGAAGGTGCGGGAGTCTACACCGGGGAGCTGTTTTTT
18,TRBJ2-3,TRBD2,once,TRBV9,CASSPAILDTGLPDTQYF,TGTGCCAGCAGCCCCGCGATCCTTGATACGGGACTACCAGATACGCAGTATTTT
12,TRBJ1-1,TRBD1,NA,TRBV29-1,CSAGTGNTEAFF,TGCAGCGCAGGGACAGGGAACACTGAAGCTTTCTTT
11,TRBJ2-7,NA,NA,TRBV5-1,CASRRENEQYF,TGCGCCAGCCGCCGGGAGAACGAGCAGTACTTC
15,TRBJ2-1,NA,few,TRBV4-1,CASSPTSRTYNEQFF,TGCGCCAGCAGCCCTACTAGTCGTACCTACAATGAGCAGTTCTTC
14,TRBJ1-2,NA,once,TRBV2,CASSEAQGLGGYTF,TGTGCCAGCAGTGAAGCCCAGGGATTGGGAGGCTACACCTTC
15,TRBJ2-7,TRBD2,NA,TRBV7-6,CASSLAGREGREQYF,TGTGCCAGCAGCTTAGCAGGGCGGGAGGGCCGCGAGCAGTACTTC
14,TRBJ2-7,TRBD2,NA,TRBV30,CAWSALAGIYEQYF,TGTGCCTGGAGTGCACTAGCGGGGATCTACGAGCAGTACTTC
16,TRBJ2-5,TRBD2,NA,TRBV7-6,CASSFQAGGRQETQYF,TGTGCCAGCAGCTTCCAAGCGGGGGGGCGACAAGAGACCCAGTACTTC
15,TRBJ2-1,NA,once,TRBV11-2,CASSLAQGSYNEQFF,TGTGCCAGCAGCTTGGCCCAGGGCTCCTACAATGAGCAGTTCTTC
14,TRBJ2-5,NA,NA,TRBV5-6,CASSTGQGPGTQYF,TGTGCCAGCAGCACCGGACAAGGACCGGGGACCCAGTACTTC
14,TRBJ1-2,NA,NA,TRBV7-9,CSSSLTGTNYGYTF,TGTTCCAGCAGCTTAACGGGGACTAACTATGGCTACACCTTC
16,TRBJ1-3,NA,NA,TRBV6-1,CASSETWQSSGNTIYF,TGTGCCAGCAGTGAGACATGGCAGAGCTCTGGAAACACCATATATTTT
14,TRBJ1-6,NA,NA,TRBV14,CASSLTGFYSPLHF,TGTGCCAGCAGCCTTACAGGGTTTTACTCACCCCTCCACTTT
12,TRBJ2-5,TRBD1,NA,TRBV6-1,CAIADREETQYF,TGTGCCATTGCCGACAGGGAAGAGACCCAGTACTTC
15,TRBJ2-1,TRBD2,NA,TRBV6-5,CASSGGQREYNEQFF,TGTGCCAGCAGTGGGGGGCAGCGGGAGTACAATGAGCAGTTCTTC
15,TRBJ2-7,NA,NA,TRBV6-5,CASSYVQGAPYEQYF,TGTGCCAGCAGTTACGTGCAGGGTGCCCCCTACGAGCAGTACTTC
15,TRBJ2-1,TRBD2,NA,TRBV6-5,CASSSSGSSYNEQFF,TGTGCCAGCAGCTCTAGCGGTAGCTCCTACAATGAGCAGTTCTTC
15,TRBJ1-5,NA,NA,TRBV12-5,CASGLSRFSNQPQHF,TGTGCTAGTGGTTTATCTCGGTTCAGCAATCAGCCCCAGCATTTT
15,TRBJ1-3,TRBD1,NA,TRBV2,CASSPGTGIGNTIYF,TGTGCCAGCAGTCCCGGGACAGGGATAGGAAACACCATATATTTT
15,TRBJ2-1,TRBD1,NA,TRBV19,CASSRAGTGKNEQFF,TGTGCCAGTAGTAGGGCCGGGACAGGGAAAAATGAGCAGTTCTTC
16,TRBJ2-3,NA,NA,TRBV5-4,CASSLGLAETHDTQYF,TGTGCCAGCAGCTTGGGATTAGCGGAGACACACGATACGCAGTATTTT
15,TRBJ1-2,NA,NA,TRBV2,CASSESGGDVYGYTF,TGTGCCAGCAGTGAATCGGGCGGGGACGTCTATGGCTACACCTTC
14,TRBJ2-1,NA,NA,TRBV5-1,CASSLQGVYNEQFF,TGCGCCAGCAGCTTACAGGGAGTGTACAATGAGCAGTTCTTC
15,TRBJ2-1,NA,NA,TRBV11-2,CASSPFGRDMNEQFF,TGTGCCAGCAGCCCCTTTGGGAGGGACATGAATGAGCAGTTCTTC
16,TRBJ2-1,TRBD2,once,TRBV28,CASTPSGRAFNNEQFF,TGTGCCAGCACCCCTAGCGGGAGGGCATTCAACAATGAGCAGTTCTTC
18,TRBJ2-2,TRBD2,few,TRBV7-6,CASSSVISGRTRTGELFF,TGTGCCAGCAGCTCAGTTATTAGCGGGAGGACACGCACCGGGGAGCTGTTTTTT
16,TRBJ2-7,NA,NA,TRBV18,CASFSAPGRGPIEQYF,TGTGCCAGCTTCTCTGCCCCGGGGCGGGGGCCTATCGAGCAGTACTTC
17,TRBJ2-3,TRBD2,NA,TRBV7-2,CASSLAPRGRAADTQYF,TGTGCCAGCAGCTTAGCGCCCCGCGGGAGGGCCGCCGATACGCAGTATTTT
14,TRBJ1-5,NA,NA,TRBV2,CASSWGQGNQPQHF,TGTGCCAGCAGTTGGGGACAAGGCAATCAGCCCCAGCATTTT
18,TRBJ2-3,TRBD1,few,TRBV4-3,CASSQEAHPGGSGDTQYF,TGCGCCAGCAGCCAAGAAGCGCACCCAGGGGGCTCGGGGGATACGCAGTATTTT
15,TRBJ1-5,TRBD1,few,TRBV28,CASSLLDRVNQPQHF,TGTGCCAGCAGTTTGCTCGACAGGGTGAATCAGCCCCAGCATTTT
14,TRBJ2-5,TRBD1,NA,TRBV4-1,CASSQGDRAQTQYF,TGCGCCAGCAGCCAGGGGGACAGGGCCCAGACCCAGTACTTC
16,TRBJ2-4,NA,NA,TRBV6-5,CASSYSFEGGENIQYF,TGTGCCAGCAGTTACAGTTTTGAGGGAGGAGAAAACATTCAGTACTTC
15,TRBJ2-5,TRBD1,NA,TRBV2,CASYNGLTGRETQYF,TGTGCCAGCTATAACGGTTTGACAGGGAGAGAGACCCAGTACTTC
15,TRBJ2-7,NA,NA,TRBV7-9,CASSPPRIGQYEQYF,TGTGCCAGCAGCCCGCCACGGATTGGGCAGTACGAGCAGTACTTC
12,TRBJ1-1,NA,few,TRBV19,CASSWTDRKAFF,TGTGCCAGTAGTTGGACAGATCGGAAAGCTTTCTTT
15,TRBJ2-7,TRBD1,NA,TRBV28,CASNSRAGGAYEQYF,TGTGCCAGCAACTCCAGGGCAGGGGGCGCGTACGAGCAGTACTTC